This is a list of T cell receptor beta chains from one sample in a study of cytomegalovirus exposure and HLA in healthy donors. The data were produced by immunoSEQ multiplex PCR, yet TCRdb's version contains in-frame clones alone and is incomplete. The sample consists of approximately 190,000 clones, 80% to 90% of them appearing once. The sample was PBMCs. These receptors were obtained from a man aged 25 to 40 in good health and CMV-seronegative. CDR3s include the opening cysteine and the closing phenylalanine or tryptophan. D genes are given only for firm matches. The listing skips clone size in some rows; elsewhere it reads once, few, many or a size class.

d_call clone_size j_call v_call cdr3_nt cdr3_aa
TRBD1 - TRBJ2-7 TRBV10-1 TGCGCCAGCAGCCCGGGACAGGACTTCGAGCAGTACTTC CASSPGQDFEQYF
- - TRBJ2-7 TRBV4-1 TGCGCCAGCAGCCAACCTCCCTTCTACGAGCAGTACTTC CASSQPPFYEQYF
- - TRBJ2-7 TRBV7-8 TGTGCCAGCAGCCCAGGCAGTAGCTCCTACGAGCAGTACTTC CASSPGSSSYEQYF
TRBD1 - TRBJ1-2 TRBV27 TGTGCCAGCAGCCGGGACAGGGCCGGAGGTGGCTACACCTTC CASSRDRAGGGYTF
TRBD1 once TRBJ2-3 TRBV7-2 TGTGCCAGCAGCCAATGGGACAGGGTCACAGATACGCAGTATTTT CASSQWDRVTDTQYF
- - TRBJ2-3 TRBV2 TGTGCCAGCACTGGACAGAGCACAGATACGCAGTATTTT CASTGQSTDTQYF
- - TRBJ2-5 TRBV28 TGTGCCAGCAGTTTAGGCAAGGGGGAGACCCAGTACTTC CASSLGKGETQYF
TRBD2 - TRBJ2-3 TRBV28 TGTGCCAGCCTTTCTAGCGGGAGAAACACAGATACGCAGTATTTT CASLSSGRNTDTQYF
- - TRBJ2-1 TRBV19 TGTGCCAGTAGTATAGATGACAGCTCCTACAATGAGCAGTTCTTC CASSIDDSSYNEQFF
TRBD1 once TRBJ1-1 TRBV19 TGTGCCAGTAGTCTCTCCCAGGGGGCGGACACTGAAGCTTTCTTT CASSLSQGADTEAFF
- once TRBJ2-7 TRBV6-6 TGTGCCAGCAGCAGAGGCGATTACTCCTACGAGCAGTACTTC CASSRGDYSYEQYF
- - TRBJ1-2 TRBV4-3 TGCGCCAGCAGCCAAGACGGACTTTATGGCTACACCTTC CASSQDGLYGYTF
- - TRBJ2-1 TRBV11-2 TGTGCCAGCAGCTTGGAGCTTAGGCGCGGTGAGCAGTTCTTC CASSLELRRGEQFF
- - TRBJ1-4 TRBV7-9 TGTGCCAGCAGCCCCACTGGGAGGGCTAATGAAAAACTGTTTTTT CASSPTGRANEKLFF
TRBD1 - TRBJ1-2 TRBV10-3 TGTGCCATCAGTGTCCCAGGGGGACGGAGCACCTTC CAISVPGGRSTF
- - TRBJ1-4 TRBV6-5 TGTGCCAGCGGACGAGGTGGAGGTCCCAATGAAAAACTGTTTTTT CASGRGGGPNEKLFF
- - TRBJ2-3 TRBV14 TGTGCCAGCAGCCACTCTAGCACAGATACGCAGTATTTT CASSHSSTDTQYF
TRBD1 few TRBJ1-2 TRBV13 TGTGCCAGCAGCTCGGGCGAGCAGGGGGCTATCTATGGCTACACCTTC CASSSGEQGAIYGYTF
TRBD1 - TRBJ1-2 TRBV6-1 TGTGCCAGCAGTGCCGGGACAGGGCTATATCAAGGCTACACCTTC CASSAGTGLYQGYTF
- - TRBJ2-5 TRBV18 TGTGCCAGCTCACAGTCAGCGGGAGAGACCCAGTACTTC CASSQSAGETQYF
- - TRBJ1-5 TRBV7-2 TGTGCCAGCAGCGGACCCACAGGGTCTCGGGAGCCCCAGCATTTT CASSGPTGSREPQHF
TRBD1 - TRBJ2-3 TRBV18 TGTGCCAGCTCACCAATTCCCGGACAGGGCACAGATACGCAGTATTTT CASSPIPGQGTDTQYF
- - TRBJ2-5 TRBV10-3 TGTGCGGCAGGGGAGATACAAGAGACCCAGTACTTC CAAGEIQETQYF
- once TRBJ2-5 TRBV15 TGTGCCACCAGCAGCGACAGGGGAGGGGGGGGGCGACAAGAGACCCAGTACTTC CATSSDRGGGGRQETQYF
- - TRBJ1-1 TRBV29-1 TGCAGCGTTGGTGGCAGGTTCATGAACACTGAAGCTTTCTTT CSVGGRFMNTEAFF
- - TRBJ2-1 TRBV6-5 TGTGCCAGCAGTTACTCGGGGGCAAGAAGCAATGAGCAGTTCTTC CASSYSGARSNEQFF
TRBD1 - TRBJ1-1 TRBV27 TGTGCCAGCAGTATCGACAGGGGTGACACTGAAGCTTTCTTT CASSIDRGDTEAFF
- - TRBJ2-7 TRBV19 TGTGCCAGTACCCCCTCGAACAGTGGAACCTACGAGCAGTACTTC CASTPSNSGTYEQYF
- - TRBJ2-7 TRBV19 TGTGCCAGTAGTATTGGGCAGGCATCCTACGAGCAGTACTTC CASSIGQASYEQYF
- - TRBJ1-2 TRBV5-1 TGCGCCAGCAGCTTGGGGCAGGGCTCCTATGGCTACACCTTC CASSLGQGSYGYTF
- - TRBJ2-7 TRBV28 TGTGCCAACAGCCCGGGCGGGGAGTACGAGCAGTACTTC CANSPGGEYEQYF
TRBD1 - TRBJ2-7 TRBV27 TGTGCCAGCAGTATAGGGGGCGGACGGGACGAGCAGTACTTC CASSIGGGRDEQYF
- - TRBJ1-1 TRBV6-6 TGTGCCAGCAGTCCCAACAGGGATGAAGCTTTCTTT CASSPNRDEAFF
- once TRBJ2-5 TRBV28 TGTGCCAGCAGTGCCCCCCCGGGAACCCAGTACTTC CASSAPPGTQYF
TRBD2 - TRBJ2-7 TRBV7-8 TGTGCCAGCAGCTTTCCCCCTAGCGGAGGTACCTACGAGCAGTACTTC CASSFPPSGGTYEQYF
- - TRBJ2-7 TRBV15 TGTGCCACCAGCAGAATCCCTGACAGTAAATACGAGCAGTACTTC CATSRIPDSKYEQYF
- - TRBJ2-7 TRBV2 TGTGCCAGCACCCTACAGGGTTACGAGCAGTACTTC CASTLQGYEQYF
- - TRBJ2-3 TRBV5-1 TGCGCCAGCAGTCCTGGAGGCGGGACCGGCGGTACGCAGTATTTT CASSPGGGTGGTQYF
TRBD2 few TRBJ2-1 TRBV5-1 TGCGCCAGCAGCTCTCTAGGGACTAGCGGGAGGGGGGAGCAGTTCTTC CASSSLGTSGRGEQFF
- - TRBJ2-3 TRBV21-1 TGTGCCAGCAGCAAAGGGAGGTGGTTGGGTGCTTACACAGATACGCAGTATTTT CASSKGRWLGAYTDTQYF
TRBD1 - TRBJ1-2 TRBV28 TGTGCCAGCAGTTTCCCGGACGGGACAGGGAACTATGGCTACACCTTC CASSFPDGTGNYGYTF
- - TRBJ2-7 TRBV2 TGTGCCAGCAGTGATGACTCTTACGAGCAGTACTTC CASSDDSYEQYF
- - TRBJ1-3 TRBV7-2 TGTGCCAGCAGCAACAGGGTTGGAAACACCATATATTTT CASSNRVGNTIYF
TRBD1 - TRBJ1-4 TRBV4-1 TGCGCCAGCAGCCGCACAGGGGGTCCTAATGAAAAACTGTTTTTT CASSRTGGPNEKLFF
- - TRBJ1-5 TRBV7-2 TGTGCCAGCAGCCTCCGACAGGCCAATCAGCCCCAGCATTTT CASSLRQANQPQHF
TRBD1 - TRBJ1-1 TRBV15 TGTGCCACCAGCAGGGACAGGGCCATGAACACTGAAGCTTTCTTT CATSRDRAMNTEAFF
TRBD1 - TRBJ2-4 TRBV7-2 TGTGCCAGCAGCCCGGGACAGGCGGTGTCCCAAAACATTCAGTACTTC CASSPGQAVSQNIQYF
TRBD2 - TRBJ2-1 TRBV28 TGTGCCAGCAGTTCCTCTCTAGCGGGGGCTCGGTACAATGAGCAGTTCTTC CASSSSLAGARYNEQFF
TRBD2 - TRBJ2-2 TRBV13 TGTGCCAGCACCCCGGGCGGGGGTCCCGTGGAGCTGTTTTTT CASTPGGGPVELFF
- - TRBJ2-7 TRBV9 TGTGCCAGCAGCGTCGGAGGCGAGCAGTACTTC CASSVGGEQYF
- - TRBJ2-7 TRBV5-4 TGTGCCAGCAGTGGGCACGAGCAGTACTTC CASSGHEQYF
TRBD2 - TRBJ2-3 TRBV15 TGTGCCACCAGCAGAGGACTGGTAGCGGGAGGCTCAGATACGCAGTATTTT CATSRGLVAGGSDTQYF
- - TRBJ2-7 TRBV6-6 TGTGCCAGCAGTTACTCGATGGCCCTCGAGCAGTACTTC CASSYSMALEQYF
TRBD1 - TRBJ1-2 TRBV4-2 TGTGCCAGCAACCCTGCGGGACAGGGACTCTATGGCTACACCTTC CASNPAGQGLYGYTF
TRBD2 - TRBJ2-1 TRBV27 TGTGCCAGCAGTTTACGGCGGGACTATTACAATGAGCAGTTCTTC CASSLRRDYYNEQFF
- - TRBJ2-5 TRBV28 TGTGCCAGCAGTAAGGACAGCCAAGAGACCCAGTACTTC CASSKDSQETQYF
TRBD1 - TRBJ1-5 TRBV6-1 TGTGCCAGCATCCACCGGGACAGTTCCAATCAGCCCCAGCATTTT CASIHRDSSNQPQHF
- once TRBJ1-1 TRBV2 TGTGCCAGCAGTGTAAACCCAGGGAAAGACACTGAAGCTTTCTTT CASSVNPGKDTEAFF